The 16 T cell receptor beta chains below all came from one sample that was sequenced in a study of CD8+CD57+ T cells in acquired aplastic anemia. In patients chosen for sequencing, flow cytometry had shown CD8+CD57+ cell expansion. Genomic DNA acted as the template from which TCR beta VDJ combination and CDR3 sequence profiling were carried out. Via MiXCR, TCRdb re-called the reads, giving one row per CDR3 protein. The sample records 100,000 to 150,000 distinct CDR3 sequences, 40% being singletons. Sequences were obtained from sorted CD4+, CD8+, or CD8+CD57+ T cells (not recorded which) from PBMCs. The receptors originated from a human donor with aplastic anemia.

This clonotype has at least ten counts. CDR3 sequence reads: CASSYSEGNEQFF. CDR3 bases: TGTGCCAGCAGTTACTCGGAGGGCAATGAGCAGTTCTTC. The chain joins TRBV6-5 to TRBJ2-1; possibly TRBD2 for D (6 bases). This CDR3 region has 13 residues. Trimming took off 0 bases at V and 6 bases at J, with 6 bases between the two ends. Germline V lookup: CDR1 MNHEY, CDR2 SVGAGI.

The chain employs TRBV12-3 or TRBV12-4 and TRBJ1-4; D gene ambiguous. The CDR3 spans 14 residues. Deletions cut 3 bases from V and 5 bases from J, with 10 bases between. The CDR3 bases are TGTGCCAGCAGTTTGGGGATAGGGAATGAAAAACTGTTTTTT. Translation: CASSLGIGNEKLFF.

The chain carries TRBV20-1 and TRBJ1-5; TRBD1 agrees at 10 bases. V trimming: 3 bases; J trimming: 4 bases; junction bases outside the gene matches: 0. CDR1 is DFQATT and CDR2 is SNEGSKA in the germline V gene (reference sequence). This CDR3 is built from 13 residues. The chain's CDR3 is CSARGQGNQPQHF. As DNA, the CDR3 is TGCAGTGCTAGGGGACAGGGGAATCAGCCCCAGCATTTT.

This clonotype was detected ten times or more. V gene TRBV4-2 combines with J gene TRBJ1-6; no clear D. The CDR3 length is 13 residues. V lost 0 bases and J 7 bases, leaving 4 bases between the germline ends. Germline CDR1 is LGHNA and CDR2 is YNFKEQ. In DNA, the CDR3 is TGTGCCAGCAGCCAAGAAAGAAATTCACCCCTCCACTTT. Its translation is CASSQERNSPLHF.

This clonotype was recorded many times. The genes are TRBV5-6 and TRBJ1-3; D gene uncertain. The CDR3 runs to 14 residues. V was cut by 5 bases and J by 0 bases, with 9 bases left in between. CDR1 is SGHDT and CDR2 is YYEEEE in the germline V gene. The CDR3 spells CASSLTSSGNTIYF. The CDR3 DNA sequence: TGTGCCAGCAGTCTCACCAGCTCTGGAAACACCATATATTTT.

The V call is TRBV5-4, the J call TRBJ2-3; TRBD1 agrees at 7 bases. V gave up 0 bases and J gave up 1 base; unmatched junction bases: 5. The germline CDR1 and CDR2 sequences are SGHNT and YYREEE (reference sequence). The CDR3 totals 16 residues. The CDR3 is CASSLARQGGTDTQYF. The CDR3 DNA is TGTGCCAGCAGCTTGGCCAGACAGGGTGGCACAGATACGCAGTATTTT. Together with reference TRBV5-4 and TRBJ2-3, the CDR3 gives the full variable domain: ETGVTQSPTHLIKTRGQQVTLRCSSQSGHNTVSWYQQALGQGPQFIFQYYREEENGRGNFPPRFSGLQFPNYSSELNVNALELDDSALYLCASSLARQGGTDTQYFGPGTRLTVL.

This clonotype was recorded at least ten times. J is TRBJ1-3 and V is TRBV6-5, with TRBD1 as a possible D gene (5 bases). Germline assignment: CDR1 MNHEY and CDR2 SVGAGI. The CDR3 extends over 15 amino acids. Trimming cost V 4 bases and J 2 bases, with 12 bases left between them. This CDR3 reads CASSFGTRTGNTIYF. The CDR3 coding sequence is TGTGCCAGCAGTTTCGGGACCCGAACTGGAAACACCATATATTTT.

This clonotype was observed at least ten times. This sequence joins TRBV5-5 and TRBJ1-2; D is ambiguous. This CDR3 is built from 14 residues. CDR1 SGHKS and CDR2 YYEKEE come from the germline V gene (reference sequence). V lost 0 bases to trimming and J lost 6 bases, with 12 bases between them. CDR3 residues: CASSLEAAADGYTF. CDR3 in DNA: TGTGCCAGCAGCTTGGAAGCGGCCGCCGATGGCTACACCTTC.

The chain is built from TRBV2 and TRBJ1-2, with no clear D. The CDR3 runs to 12 residues. Germline-derived CDR1 and CDR2 are SNHLY and FYNNEI. The ends were cut back, 6 bases at V and 6 bases at J, with 11 bases in the middle. The CDR3 spells CASRDPVDGYTF. CDR3 nucleotide sequence: TGTGCCAGCAGAGATCCGGTGGATGGCTACACCTTC. The full variable domain, rest sourced from reference TRBV2 and TRBJ1-2, is EPEVTQTPSHQVTQMGQEVILRCVPISNHLYFYWYRQILGQKVEFLVSFYNNEISEKSEIFDDQFSVERPDGSNFTLKIRSTKLEDSAMYFCASRDPVDGYTFGSGTRLTVV.

This clonotype was seen many times. This chain links TRBV6-1 with TRBJ1-2; D remains ambiguous. Trimming stripped 3 bases from V and 5 bases from J, with 7 bases between. CDR1 and CDR2 from the germline V gene are MNHNS and SASEGT. This CDR3 has 12 amino acids. The CDR3 region is CASSEDHYGYTF. CDR3 DNA sequence: TGTGCCAGCAGTGAGGACCATTATGGCTACACCTTC.

The rearrangement joins TRBV5-4 to TRBJ2-1; D is undetermined. Per germline, CDR1 SGHNT and CDR2 YYREEE (reference sequence). Trimming removed 6 bases from V and 0 bases from J, with 10 bases in between. The CDR3 runs to 14 residues. The CDR3 sequence: CASTRLSSYNEQFF. CDR3 in DNA: TGTGCCAGCACCAGACTTAGCTCCTACAATGAGCAGTTCTTC.

To note about this clonotype: The junction differs from germline at one of its ends, possibly a read error. This CDR3 reads CASSQDRRTQYF. CDR3 coding DNA: TGCGCCAGCAGCCAAGATCGTCGGACCCAGTACTTC. This sequence joins TRBV5-5 and TRBJ2-5; D unclear. Germline CDR1 is SGHKS and CDR2 is YYEKEE (reference sequence). The CDR3 extends over 12 amino acids.

Many counts were recorded for this clonotype. CDR3: CASSKASSGPLHF. CDR3 DNA: TGTGCCAGTAGTAAAGCCTCTTCAGGGCCCCTCCACTTT. The J gene is TRBJ1-6, the V gene TRBV19; D is perhaps TRBD1 (5 bases). Germline lookup yields CDR1 LNHDA and CDR2 SQIVND (reference sequence). This CDR3 is built from 13 residues. Trimming took 4 bases from V and 13 from J, leaving 14 bases between them.

In the case of this clonotype: A much larger clone sits a single nucleotide away, making a read error possible. The chain carries TRBV6-5 and TRBJ1-4; maybe TRBD1 (5 bases). V lost 0 bases and J 3 bases, leaving 11 bases between the germline ends. Germline values: CDR1 MNHEY, CDR2 SVGAGI. The CDR3 is made up of 16 amino acids. CDR3 DNA sequence: TGTGCCAGCAGTTACTCGCGGGGGGTAGCTAATGAAAAACTGTTTTTT. This gives the protein CASSYSRGVANEKLFF.

Details on this clonotype: The junction and the germline gene differ at one end; a read error may be behind it. The chain links TRBV10-1 to TRBJ1-4; no firm D call. Germline-derived CDR1 and CDR2 are WNHNN and SYGVQD (reference sequence). The CDR3 runs to 10 residues. The CDR3 reads CAGSGGELFF. CDR3 nucleotide sequence: TGCGCCGGCAGTGGAGGAGAACTGTTTTTT.

This clonotype was detected ten times or more. The chain joins TRBV12-3 or TRBV12-4 to TRBJ2-7; D tentatively fits TRBD1 or TRBD2 (5 bases each). The V gene lost 7 bases and the J gene lost 7 bases, with 20 bases spanning the gap. The CDR3 runs 14 residues. The CDR3 sequence: CASTPGTVMGEQYF. CDR3 sequence (DNA): TGTGCCAGCACCCCCGGGACGGTGATGGGAGAGCAGTACTTC.